The 5 T cell receptor beta chains in this list originate from one sample, sequenced in a study of OX40 agonist ivuxolimab in advanced cancers. Measured with immunoSEQ multiplex PCR; TCRdb has only the in-frame clones, and not every one. Of 21,000 or so clones in the sample, about 80% are singletons; the top ten hold just over 30%. Material: CD4+ or CD8+ T cells sorted from blood, obtained in a trial of the OX40 agonist ivuxolimab. These receptors all come from an adult with an advanced solid tumor such as melanoma, head and neck, liver or kidney cancer.

This clone is a singleton in its sample. The junction and the germline gene differ at one end; a read error may be behind it. V is TRBV27 and J is TRBJ2-1; D unresolved. The CDR3 runs 13 residues. From germline, CDR1 is MNHEY and CDR2 SMNVEV (reference sequence). CDR3 nucleotide sequence: TGTGCCAGCAGTTTATTCGCCAACAATGGGCAGTTCTTC. Translation gives CASSLFANNGQFF.

The genes are TRBV2 and TRBJ2-5; 7 bases line up with TRBD1. CDR1 is SNHLY and CDR2 is FYNNEI in the germline V gene. The CDR3 sequence is 16 residues long. Germline trimming cut 6 bases from V and 2 bases from J; bases unmatched to any gene: 12. The CDR3 reads CASSPSGQLLQETQYF. The CDR3 coding sequence is TGTGCCAGCAGCCCCTCGGGACAGCTCCTTCAAGAGACCCAGTACTTC.

The V gene is TRBV30, the J gene TRBJ2-1; possibly TRBD2 for D (6 bases). V was cut by 0 bases and J by 4 bases, with 7 bases left in between. The CDR3 is 13 amino acids. Germline CDR1 GTSNPN, CDR2 SVGIG (reference sequence). CDR3: CAWSVAGYNEQFF. The CDR3 DNA is TGTGCCTGGAGTGTAGCGGGTTACAATGAGCAGTTCTTC.

This clone has just one count. The gene calls are TRBV29-1 and TRBJ1-2, with D tentatively TRBD1 (6 bases). The CDR3 consists of 12 residues. Germline assignment: CDR1 SQVTM and CDR2 ANQGSEA. V lost 6 bases, J lost 13 bases, and 21 bases lay in between. CDR3 DNA sequence: TGCAGCGTGGATGTGGGACACCAAATTTTCACCTTC. Protein product: CSVDVGHQIFTF.

The V and J genes are TRBV7-9 and TRBJ2-1, with D possibly TRBD2 on 6 matching bases. Germline CDR1 and CDR2: SEHNR and FQNEAQ (reference sequence). The CDR3 has 18 residues. With 5 bases removed from V and 7 bases from J, the gap between germline ends came to 27 bases. In nucleotides, the CDR3 is TGTGCCAGCAGCCTTATGGGGGGAGTGGCCCCTTCGGGGAATGAGCAGTTCTTC. This codes for CASSLMGGVAPSGNEQFF.